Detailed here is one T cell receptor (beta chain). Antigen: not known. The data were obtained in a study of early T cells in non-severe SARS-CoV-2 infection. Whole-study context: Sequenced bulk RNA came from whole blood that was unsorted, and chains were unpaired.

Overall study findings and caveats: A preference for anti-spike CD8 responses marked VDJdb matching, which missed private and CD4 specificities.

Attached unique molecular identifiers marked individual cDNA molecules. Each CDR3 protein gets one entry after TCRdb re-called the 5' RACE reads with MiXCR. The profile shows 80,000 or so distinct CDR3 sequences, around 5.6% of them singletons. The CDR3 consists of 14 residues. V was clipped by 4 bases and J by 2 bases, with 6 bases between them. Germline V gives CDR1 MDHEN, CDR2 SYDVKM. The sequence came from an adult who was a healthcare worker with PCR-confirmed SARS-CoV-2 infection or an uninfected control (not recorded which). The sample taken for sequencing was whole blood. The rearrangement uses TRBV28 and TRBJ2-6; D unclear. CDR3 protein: CASSSDPGANVLTF. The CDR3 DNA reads TGTGCCAGCAGTTCGGACCCTGGGGCCAACGTCCTGACTTTC.